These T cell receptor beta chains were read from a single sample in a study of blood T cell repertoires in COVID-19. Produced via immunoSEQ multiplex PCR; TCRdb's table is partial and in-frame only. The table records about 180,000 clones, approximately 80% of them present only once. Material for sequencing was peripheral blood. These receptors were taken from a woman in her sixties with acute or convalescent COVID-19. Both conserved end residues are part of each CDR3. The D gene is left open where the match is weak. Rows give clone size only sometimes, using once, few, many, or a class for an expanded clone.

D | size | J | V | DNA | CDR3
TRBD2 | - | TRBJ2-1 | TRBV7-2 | TGTGCCAGCAGCTCGACTAGCGGGGGGGCCGTTGAGCAGTTCTTC | CASSSTSGGAVEQFF
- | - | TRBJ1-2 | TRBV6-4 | TGTGCCAGCAGGGACGCGGCGGGCGGAGGCTACACCTTC | CASRDAAGGGYTF
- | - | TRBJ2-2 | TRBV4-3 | TGCGCCAGCAGCCAAATGCGGGACACCGGGGAGCTGTTTTTT | CASSQMRDTGELFF
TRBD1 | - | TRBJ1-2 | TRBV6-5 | TGTGCCAGCAGTTACCGACAGGGGAACTATGGCTACACCTTC | CASSYRQGNYGYTF
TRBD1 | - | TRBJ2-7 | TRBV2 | TGTGCCAGCAGGGATCCGGGACAGCTGAAATTC | CASRDPGQLKF
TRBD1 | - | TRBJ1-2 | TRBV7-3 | TGTGCCAGCAGCGCCTCACAGGGGGCAAGGGATGGCTACACCTTC | CASSASQGARDGYTF
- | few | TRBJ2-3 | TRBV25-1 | TGTGCCAGCAGTGACGCGGCGAATACGCAGTATTTT | CASSDAANTQYF
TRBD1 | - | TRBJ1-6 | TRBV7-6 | TGTGCCAGCAGCTTAGCGAGGGGGCTTAATTCACCCCTCCACTTT | CASSLARGLNSPLHF
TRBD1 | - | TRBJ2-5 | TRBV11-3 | TGTGCCAGCAGCTCCCACGGCGGGACAGGGGGAACTGGGGAGACCCAGTACTTC | CASSSHGGTGGTGETQYF
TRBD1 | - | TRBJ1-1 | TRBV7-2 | TGTGCCAGCAGCCCGCGGGGACAGCTCAACACTGAAGCTTTCTTT | CASSPRGQLNTEAFF
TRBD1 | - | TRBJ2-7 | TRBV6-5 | TGTGCCAGCAGGACGACAGGGGCGATCTACGAGCAGTACTTC | CASRTTGAIYEQYF
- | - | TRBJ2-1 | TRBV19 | TGTGCCAGTAGTATTGGTGTCGGACAGAGGAATGAGCAGTTCTTC | CASSIGVGQRNEQFF
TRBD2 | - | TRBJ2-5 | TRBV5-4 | TGTGCCAGCAGCTCACTAGCGGGGGGGCTGTCGGAGACCCAGTACTTC | CASSSLAGGLSETQYF
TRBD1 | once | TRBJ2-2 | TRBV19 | TGTGCCAGTAGTACCCGGACAGGGGAGCGCACCGGGGAGCTGTTTTTT | CASSTRTGERTGELFF
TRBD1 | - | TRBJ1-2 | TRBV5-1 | TGCGCCAGTACCGACAGGGCAACTAACTATGGCTACACCTTC | CASTDRATNYGYTF
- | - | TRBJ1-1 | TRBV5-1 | TGCGCCAGCAGCTTGGCCGGAGGGTTGAGCACTGAAGCTTTCTTT | CASSLAGGLSTEAFF
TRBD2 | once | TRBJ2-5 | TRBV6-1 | TGTGCCAGCAGTGAACAGGCTAGCGGGGGGCCGGGGAAGACCCAGTACTTC | CASSEQASGGPGKTQYF
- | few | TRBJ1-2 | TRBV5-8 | TGTGCCAGCAGCTTGGCGTCCGGACTGCGGTATGGCTACACCTTC | CASSLASGLRYGYTF
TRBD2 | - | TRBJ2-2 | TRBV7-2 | TGTGCCAGCACCAAACTGGCGGGGGCGAACACCGGGGAGCTGTTTTTT | CASTKLAGANTGELFF
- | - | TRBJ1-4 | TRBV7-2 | TGTGCCAGCAGCCGCTTCCGAGGGAATAATGAAAAACTGTTTTTT | CASSRFRGNNEKLFF
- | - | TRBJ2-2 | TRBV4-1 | TGCGCCAGCAGCCAAGATGGGCCCTACGGGGCCGGGGAGCTGTTTTTT | CASSQDGPYGAGELFF
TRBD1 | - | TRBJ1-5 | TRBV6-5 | TGTGCCAGCAGCGTAGCAGGGGGCGGGCAGCCCCAGCATTTT | CASSVAGGGQPQHF
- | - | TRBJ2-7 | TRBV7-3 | TGTGCCAGCACCACCCAACGGGAGTTAATCGATTACGAGCAGTACTTC | CASTTQRELIDYEQYF
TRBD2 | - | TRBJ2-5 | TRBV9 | TGTGCCAGCAGCGCCCGGACTAGCGGGGAAGAGACCCAGTACTTC | CASSARTSGEETQYF
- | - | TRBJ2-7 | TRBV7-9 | TGTGCCAGCAGCCCCCCCCCAAGCGGCCTTTCCTACGAGCAGTACTTC | CASSPPPSGLSYEQYF
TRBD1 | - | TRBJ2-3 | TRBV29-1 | TGCAGCGTTGATGGGGACAGGGCCGATACGCAGTATTTT | CSVDGDRADTQYF
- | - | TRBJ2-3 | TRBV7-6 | TGTGCCAGCAGCTATAGCCGACAGTCAACTAGCACAGATACGCAGTATTTT | CASSYSRQSTSTDTQYF
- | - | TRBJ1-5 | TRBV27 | TGTGCCAGCAGCGGATTAGCGTCTAGCAATCAGCCCCAGCATTTT | CASSGLASSNQPQHF
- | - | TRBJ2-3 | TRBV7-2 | TGTGCCAGCAGCTTACTAGCGTATGCGCAGTATTTT | CASSLLAYAQYF
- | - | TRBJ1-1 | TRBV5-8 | TGTGCCAGCAGCTTGGCCCAGGGAAGGACTGAAGCTTTCTTT | CASSLAQGRTEAFF
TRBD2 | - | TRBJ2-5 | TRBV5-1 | TGCGCCAGCAGCTTGAGACCGGGGGGGCCCGAGGAGACCCAGTACTTC | CASSLRPGGPEETQYF
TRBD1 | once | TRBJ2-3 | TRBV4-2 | TGTGCCAGCAGGGGGAACAGGGGGCCCACAGATACGCAGTATTTT | CASRGNRGPTDTQYF
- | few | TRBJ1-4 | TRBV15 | TGTGCCACCAGCAGAGCCAGTAATGAAAAACTGTTTTTT | CATSRASNEKLFF
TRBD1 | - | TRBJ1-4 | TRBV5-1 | TGCGCCAGCAGCCCTACCGGGACAGGGTATGCAACTAATGAAAAACTGTTTTTT | CASSPTGTGYATNEKLFF
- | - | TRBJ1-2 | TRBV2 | TGTGCCAGCTCACCTGCGGGTGGCTACACCTTC | CASSPAGGYTF
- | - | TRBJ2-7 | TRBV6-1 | TGTGCCAGCAGTGAAGCGACACACTACGAGCAGTACTTC | CASSEATHYEQYF
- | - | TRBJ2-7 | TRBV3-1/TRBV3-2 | TGTGCCAGCAGCCAAGTGTTTAGCTCCTACGAGCAGTACTTC | CASSQVFSSYEQYF
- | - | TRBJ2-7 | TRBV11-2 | TGTGCCAGCAGCTTAGGGTGGGCGTCCGACTACGAGCAGTACTTC | CASSLGWASDYEQYF